This TCR beta chain was retrieved from a study of T cell repertoires in cytomegalovirus infection. Study-wide background: Public signatures in TCR beta pointed to CMV infection and matching HLA type.

CDR3 length: 18 residues. Germline V lookup: CDR1 SGHVS, CDR2 FQNEAQ. V was trimmed by 5 bases and J by 2 bases, leaving 22 bases between them. There are a few counts of this clonotype. Its antigen is undetermined. TCRdb passed the reads through MiXCR, listing each CDR3 protein once. This table has 35,000 or so distinct CDR3 sequences, approximately 52% appearing once. Sample: CD8+ T cells from cultured PBMCs, taken from culture after CMV antigen stimulation. This TCR came from a human donor in good health (CMV status not recorded). Some clones in this sample may be carry-over from other donors' samples. The V and J genes are TRBV7-8 and TRBJ2-1, with D possibly being TRBD1 or TRBD2 (5 bases each). The CDR3 reads CASSLTQGPRSAYNEQFF. CDR3 nucleotides: TGTGCCAGCAGCCTTACCCAGGGACCTAGATCCGCCTACAATGAGCAGTTCTTC.